The T cell receptor beta chain described here comes from a study of CD8+ T cells in alopecia areata (dated by TCRdb to the late 2010s). Regarding the complete study: The treated patients, all with moderate-to-severe alopecia areata, were enrolled in an open-label pilot trial of oral tofacitinib given at 5 to 10 mg twice daily. Scalp tissue and sorted CD4+ and CD8+ peripheral blood T cells from patchy and totalis/universalis alopecia areata patients and from healthy controls were covered by human TCRbeta sequencing. Tofacitinib was administered for 6 to 18 months, and 6 months of follow-up off drug were then conducted to assess delayed response and recurrence. Scalp clonality was compared across normal scalp (n=4), patchy alopecia areata scalp (n=8), and alopecia totalis/universalis scalp (n=8). High-throughput TCRbeta sequencing was used to examine T cell clonal expansion in alopecia areata in both the C3H/HeJ mouse model and human patients. RNA came from the PAXgene miRNA kit for fixed scalp, the miRNeasy kit for PBMCs, and the RNeasy kit for mouse skin. Tofacitinib-treated patients had biopsies at baseline and at 4 and 24 weeks of treatment, with a later scalp biopsy in several patients. TCRbeta CDR3 regions were amplified by immunoSEQ multiplex PCR with 35 Vbeta forward and 13 Jbeta reverse primers.

Overall study outcomes, separate from this receptor: Scalp TCR repertoire analysis is complicated because resident alphabeta T cells in normal human skin are also sequenced, whereas mouse skin is dominated by gammadelta T cells. Shared TCR sequences between patients were less evident than in mice, which may be partly attributable to HLA diversity in the patient population. Compared with normal scalp, lesional scalp had higher clonality and more expanded CD8+ clones, particularly in alopecia totalis/universalis, a pattern that suggests antigenic drive.

CDR3 length: 14 amino acids, cysteine to phenylalanine. Kept here is only the CDR3 DNA, which spans 42 bases and is read in frame from base 1. Trimming takes 1 base off V and 3 bases off J; junction bases not matched to a gene: 1. CDR1 SQVTM and CDR2 ANQGSEA were looked up in the germline V gene. The library was generated by the immunoSEQ multiplex PCR assay. For TCR sequencing, RNA was extracted from every sample and reverse transcribed into cDNA to serve as template. SuperScript III was used for first-strand cDNA synthesis, primed with a 2:1 mix of oligo-dT and random hexamers. A synthetic immune receptor repertoire was used to assess amplification bias, and residual bias was removed computationally. In the paper's pipeline: After raw reads were preprocessed to remove errors, the CDR3 was defined following IMGT conventions as running from the conserved cysteine to phenylalanine. Clonality was calculated as 1 minus Shannon entropy normalized by log2 of the number of productive unique TCRs. Whether scalp clones were CD4 or CD8 was inferred by matching scalp TCRbeta sequences against CD4 and CD8 repertoires sorted from blood. TCRdb mirrors the immuneACCESS table, restricted to in-frame sequences. Some clones are absent from its copies; in checked studies, under half trace to an unresolved V gene, and the reason for the others is unknown. V, J and clone size are those of that table, while D and trimming were read from the DNA. This sample holds more than 200,000 clones; roughly 69% were observed only once. The ten biggest clones cover more than 0.95% of the sample.

The time point label, as the study defines it: baseline before oral tofacitinib. From alopecia areata patients, peripheral blood was collected along with lesional scalp punch biopsies. PBMCs were isolated by density centrifugation and stained for CD3, CD4 and CD8, and CD4+ and CD8+ T cells were sorted on a FACSAria. Notes on this clone: Its antigen remains unidentified. No per-base quality is available; no much larger clone lies one base away.

Recombination linked TRBV29-1 to TRBJ2-1; 9 central bases correspond to TRBD1. The TCR was taken from a human donor with alopecia areata. Sequenced material: CD4+ T cells sorted from blood, taken at week 0. CDR3 protein: CSVEGTGDYNEQFF. The bases read TGCAGCGTTGAAGGGACAGGGGACTACAATGAGCAGTTCTTC.